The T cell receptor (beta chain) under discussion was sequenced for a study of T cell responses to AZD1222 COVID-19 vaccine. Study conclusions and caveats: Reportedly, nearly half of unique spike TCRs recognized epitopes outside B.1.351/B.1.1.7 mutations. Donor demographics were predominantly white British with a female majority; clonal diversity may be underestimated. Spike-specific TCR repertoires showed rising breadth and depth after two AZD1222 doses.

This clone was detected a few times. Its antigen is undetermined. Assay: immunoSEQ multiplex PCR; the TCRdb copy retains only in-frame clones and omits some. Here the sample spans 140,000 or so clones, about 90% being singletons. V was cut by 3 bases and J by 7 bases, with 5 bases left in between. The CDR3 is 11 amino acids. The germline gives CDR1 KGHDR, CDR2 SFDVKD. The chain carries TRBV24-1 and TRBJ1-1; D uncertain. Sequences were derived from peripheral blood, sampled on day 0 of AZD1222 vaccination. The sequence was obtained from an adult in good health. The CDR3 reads CATSDQVEAFF. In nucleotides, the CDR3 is TGTGCCACCAGTGATCAGGTTGAAGCTTTCTTT.